This T cell receptor (beta chain) was retrieved from a study of CD8 T cells in Susac syndrome. Whole-study context: Sequenced Susac syndrome patients included 5 or 6 with active disease and eight or nine who were in remission.

Random-hexamer reverse transcription was applied to roughly 0.5 to 1 ug RNA. Using its own MiXCR run on the immunoSEQ multiplex PCR reads, TCRdb lists one record per CDR3 protein. Counted here are 80,000 or so distinct CDR3 sequences, under 95% occurring once; the ten biggest clones make up around 0.52%. Trimming took 5 bases from V and 4 from J; bases not matched to a gene: 10. CDR1 MNHEY and CDR2 SMNVEV come from the germline V gene (reference sequence). The CDR3 length is 16 residues. TEMRA cells were FACS-enriched, unlike CD8+ and CD4+ T cells, which were negatively isolated. The V gene is TRBV27, the J gene TRBJ1-5, with TRBD1 matching 8 bases. This receptor was identified in a human donor with Susac syndrome. The sequencing sample was made of CD4+ T cells from PBMCs. The CDR3 nucleotides read TGTGCCAGCAGTCCAGCGGACAGGGCCCAAAATCAGCCCCAGCATTTT. It yields the protein CASSPADRAQNQPQHF.